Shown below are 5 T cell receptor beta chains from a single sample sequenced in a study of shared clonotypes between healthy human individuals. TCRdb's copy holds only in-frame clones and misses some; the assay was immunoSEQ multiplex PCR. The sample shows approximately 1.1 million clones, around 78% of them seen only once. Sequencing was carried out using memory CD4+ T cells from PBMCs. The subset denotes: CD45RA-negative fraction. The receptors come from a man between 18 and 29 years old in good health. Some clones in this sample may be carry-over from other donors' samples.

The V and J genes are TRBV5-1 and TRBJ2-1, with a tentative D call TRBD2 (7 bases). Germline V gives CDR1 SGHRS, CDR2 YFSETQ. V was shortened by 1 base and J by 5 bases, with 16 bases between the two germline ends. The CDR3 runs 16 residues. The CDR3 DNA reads TGCGCCAGCAGCTTGAGGGTCCGGGGGGCACACAATGAGCAGTTCTTC. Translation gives CASSLRVRGAHNEQFF.

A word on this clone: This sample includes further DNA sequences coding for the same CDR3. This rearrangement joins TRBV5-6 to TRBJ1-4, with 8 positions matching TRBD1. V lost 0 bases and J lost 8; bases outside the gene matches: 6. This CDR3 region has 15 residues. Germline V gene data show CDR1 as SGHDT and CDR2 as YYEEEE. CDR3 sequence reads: CASSLAGQGGEKLFF. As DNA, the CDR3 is TGTGCCAGCAGCTTGGCCGGACAGGGTGGAGAAAAACTGTTTTTT.

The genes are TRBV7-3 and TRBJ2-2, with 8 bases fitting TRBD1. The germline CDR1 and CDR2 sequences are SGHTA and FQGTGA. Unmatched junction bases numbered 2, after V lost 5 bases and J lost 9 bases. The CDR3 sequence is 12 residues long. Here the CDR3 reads CASSPGGRELFF. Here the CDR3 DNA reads TGTGCCAGCAGCCCAGGGGGCCGGGAGCTGTTTTTT.

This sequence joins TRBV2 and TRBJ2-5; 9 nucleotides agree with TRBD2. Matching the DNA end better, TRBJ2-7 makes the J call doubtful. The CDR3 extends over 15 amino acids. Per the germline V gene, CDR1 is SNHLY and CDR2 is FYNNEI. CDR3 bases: TGTGCCAGCAGAGGGGGACTAGCTCAGACCTACGAGCAGTACTTC. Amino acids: CASRGGLAQTYEQYF.

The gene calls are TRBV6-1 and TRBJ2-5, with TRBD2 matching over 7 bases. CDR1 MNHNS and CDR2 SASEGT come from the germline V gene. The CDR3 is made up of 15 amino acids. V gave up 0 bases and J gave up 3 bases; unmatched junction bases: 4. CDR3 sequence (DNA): TGTGCCAGCAGTGAAGCGGGGGGGGTAAAAGAGACCCAGTACTTC. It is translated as CASSEAGGVKETQYF.